This T cell receptor beta chain originates from a study of blood T cell repertoires in COVID-19. Turning to the study itself: Acute and convalescent COVID-19 specimens originated in the United States, Italy and Spain. T cells, B-cell-depleted T cells, or PBMCs provided the cDNA or gDNA that served as material.

CDR3 length equals 15 residues. Trimming took 0 bases from V and 8 from J, leaving 16 bases between them. Germline V gene lookup returns CDR1 MGHRA and CDR2 YSYEKL. Original methodology: Researchers report that nucleated cell counts were estimated from reference gene primer amplification. TCRdb's table, derived via immunoSEQ multiplex PCR, lists solely in-frame clones and lacks some. V and J calls plus clone size are reproduced from that table; the DNA served to infer D and trimming. The sample shows about 42,000 clones, roughly 81% of them seen only once. This clonotype originated in a woman between 65 and 79 years old with acute or convalescent COVID-19. The rearrangement uses TRBV4-1 and TRBJ1-2; unclear D gene. The sequencing sample was made of peripheral blood. As DNA, the CDR3 is TGCGCCAGCAGCCAAGAAGTCCGGGGAGTAGGCGGCTACACCTTC. The encoded protein is CASSQEVRGVGGYTF.